These T cell receptor beta chains were read from a single sample in a study of T-cell reconstitution after alpha-beta-depleted transplantation in children. TCRdb re-called the PCR reads through MiXCR, storing one row per CDR3 protein. The sample lists approximately 350,000 distinct CDR3 sequences; 13% were seen once. The specimen comprised PBMCs, sampled from the stem cell graft. These receptors were collected from a human donor who donated a stem cell graft to a child with Fanconi anemia. CDR3s include the opening cysteine and the closing phenylalanine or tryptophan. The order of the fields is J gene, V gene, clone size, D gene, CDR3 protein, CDR3 DNA. D genes are given only for firm matches. Only part of the rows carry a size: once, few, many, or a class if the clone is expanded.

>TRBJ2-7|TRBV20-1|NA|TRBD2
CSVHPTSGEAYEQYF
TGCAGTGTCCACCCAACTAGCGGGGAAGCCTACGAGCAGTACTTC
>TRBJ2-1|TRBV5-5|NA|NA
CASSLAHLAASSYNEQFF
TGTGCCAGCAGCTTGGCTCACTTAGCGGCAAGCTCCTACAATGAGCAGTTCTTC
>TRBJ2-1|TRBV11-2|few|TRBD1
CASSSPGGEQFF
TGTGCCAGCAGCTCGCCAGGGGGTGAGCAGTTCTTC
>TRBJ2-3|TRBV5-1|many|TRBD2
CASSFGEGGDTQYF
TGCGCCAGCAGCTTCGGGGAGGGCGGGGATACGCAGTATTTT
>TRBJ1-1|TRBV4-3|NA|NA
CASSLTGHQTEAFF
TGCGCCAGCAGCCTCACAGGGCATCAAACTGAAGCTTTCTTT
>TRBJ1-1|TRBV7-9|few|NA
CASSSEETEAFF
TGTGCCAGCAGTTCGGAGGAGACTGAAGCTTTCTTT
>TRBJ1-5|TRBV6-2/TRBV6-3|NA|TRBD1
CASSPNRGLGGNQPQHF
TGTGCCAGCAGCCCGAATAGGGGGCTTGGTGGCAATCAGCCCCAGCATTTT
>TRBJ1-4|TRBV11-2|few|TRBD1
CASSYDRATNEKLFF
TGTGCCAGCAGCTATGACAGGGCAACTAATGAAAAACTGTTTTTT
>TRBJ2-7|TRBV13|many|TRBD1
CASSLAGGWNEQYF
TGTGCCAGCAGCTTAGCAGGGGGCTGGAACGAGCAGTACTTC
>TRBJ2-1|TRBV7-9|few|NA
CASSPPRTLNNEQFF
TGTGCCAGCAGCCCTCCCCGGACACTTAACAATGAGCAGTTCTTC
>TRBJ1-2|TRBV20-1|few|NA
CSAGRDIYGYTF
TGCAGTGCTGGCCGGGACATCTATGGCTACACCTTC
>TRBJ2-1|TRBV5-1|few|NA
CASSLDPTNEQFF
TGCGCCAGCAGCTTGGATCCAACCAATGAGCAGTTCTTC
>TRBJ2-3|TRBV6-2/TRBV6-3|NA|NA
CASIPSEGGYTDTQYF
TGTGCCAGCATCCCAAGTGAGGGGGGATACACAGATACGCAGTATTTT
>TRBJ1-1|TRBV4-2|many|TRBD1
CASSQLGQGGTEAFF
TGTGCCAGCAGCCAGTTGGGACAGGGGGGCACTGAAGCTTTCTTT
>TRBJ2-5|TRBV7-2|few|NA
CASSLEWSKRRETQYF
TGTGCCAGCAGCTTAGAGTGGTCTAAGCGGCGAGAGACCCAGTACTTC
>TRBJ1-1|TRBV5-5|few|TRBD1
CASAGGTVNEAFF
TGTGCCAGCGCTGGGGGGACAGTTAATGAAGCTTTCTTT